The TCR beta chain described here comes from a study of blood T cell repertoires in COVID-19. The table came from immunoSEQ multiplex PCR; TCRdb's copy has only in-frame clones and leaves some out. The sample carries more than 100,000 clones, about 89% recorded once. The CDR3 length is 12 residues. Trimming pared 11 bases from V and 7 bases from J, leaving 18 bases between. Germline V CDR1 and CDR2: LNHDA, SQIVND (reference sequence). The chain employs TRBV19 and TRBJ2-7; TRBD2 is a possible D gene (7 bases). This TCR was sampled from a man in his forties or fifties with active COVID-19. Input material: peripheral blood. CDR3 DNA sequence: TGTGCCGGAAGTTTGGGAGGGGGGGAGCAGTACTTC. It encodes CAGSLGGGEQYF.